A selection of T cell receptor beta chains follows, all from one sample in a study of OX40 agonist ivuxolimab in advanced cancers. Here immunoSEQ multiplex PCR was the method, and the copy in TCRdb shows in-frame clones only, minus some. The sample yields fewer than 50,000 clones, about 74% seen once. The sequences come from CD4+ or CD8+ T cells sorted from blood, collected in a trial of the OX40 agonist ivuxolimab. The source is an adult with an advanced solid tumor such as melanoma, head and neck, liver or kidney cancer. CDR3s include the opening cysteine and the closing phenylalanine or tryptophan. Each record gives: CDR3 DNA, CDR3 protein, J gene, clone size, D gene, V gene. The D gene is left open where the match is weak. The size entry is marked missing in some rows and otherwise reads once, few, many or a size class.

TGTGCCAGCAGTTTGTCCGGGACTAGCGGGAGCTATGAGCAGTTCTTC | CASSLSGTSGSYEQFF | TRBJ2-1 | - | TRBD2 | TRBV27
TGCGCCAGCAGTGACGGGTCCACACCAGATACGCAGTATTTT | CASSDGSTPDTQYF | TRBJ2-3 | once | - | TRBV10-1
TGTGCCAGCAGACAGAGCAATCAGCCCCAGCATTTT | CASRQSNQPQHF | TRBJ1-5 | - | - | TRBV16
TGTGCCAGCTCACCAGACGGCCACTCTGGGGCCAACGTCCTGACTTTC | CASSPDGHSGANVLTF | TRBJ2-6 | once | - | TRBV18
TGTGCCAGTATGAACCACATGAACACTGAAGCTTTCTTT | CASMNHMNTEAFF | TRBJ1-1 | - | - | TRBV19
TGCGCCAGCAGCCGTGATTTTAGCTCTGGAAACACCATATATTTT | CASSRDFSSGNTIYF | TRBJ1-3 | - | - | TRBV4-3
TGTGCCAGTAGTATACAGGGGGCGGGTAATGAAAAACTGTTTTTT | CASSIQGAGNEKLFF | TRBJ1-4 | - | TRBD1 | TRBV19
TGTGCCAGCAGCGTAGCAGTAGACGCGGATGAAGCTTTCTTT | CASSVAVDADEAFF | TRBJ1-1 | once | - | TRBV9
TGTGCCAGCAGTCGGTTTGGACAAGAGACCCAGTACTTC | CASSRFGQETQYF | TRBJ2-5 | - | - | TRBV6-5
TGCGCCAGCAGATCGGACAGGGATCCAGATACGCAGTATTTT | CASRSDRDPDTQYF | TRBJ2-3 | - | TRBD1 | TRBV5-1
TGCAGCGTTGAATCCGGGTATGGCTACACCTTC | CSVESGYGYTF | TRBJ1-2 | - | - | TRBV29-1
TGTGCCAGCAGCATGCTGGGACAGGGAGGGAATGAGCAGTTCTTC | CASSMLGQGGNEQFF | TRBJ2-1 | - | TRBD1 | TRBV7-9
TGTGCCTGGAGAAGTTCTGGAAACACCATATATTTT | CAWRSSGNTIYF | TRBJ1-3 | - | - | TRBV30
TGTGCCATCAGTAACGGACAGGGATGGGGCATTCAGTACTTC | CAISNGQGWGIQYF | TRBJ2-4 | - | TRBD1 | TRBV10-3
TGCAGCGTTGTTCAGGGTCTAGCGGTCCGCCGGGCAGATACGCAGTATTTT | CSVVQGLAVRRADTQYF | TRBJ2-3 | - | TRBD2 | TRBV29-1
TGTGCCAGCAGCTCGGGACAGGGCTTTAGAGAGCAGTACTTC | CASSSGQGFREQYF | TRBJ2-7 | - | TRBD1 | TRBV7-2
TGCAGCGTTGGCCGGGACAGGAACGTCGAGCAGTACTTC | CSVGRDRNVEQYF | TRBJ2-7 | medium-sized | TRBD1 | TRBV29-1
TGTGCCATCAGACCGAGAGCTAACTATGGCTACACCTTC | CAIRPRANYGYTF | TRBJ1-2 | few | - | TRBV10-3
TGTGCCAGCTCACCCGGCAGGATACAAGAGACCCAGTACTTC | CASSPGRIQETQYF | TRBJ2-5 | - | - | TRBV18
TGCGCCAGCAGCTTGGGGCTAGCGGGAGGTAATGAGCAGTTCTTC | CASSLGLAGGNEQFF | TRBJ2-1 | - | TRBD2 | TRBV5-1
TGCGCCAGCAGCCGATCGACTAGCGGCTCCTACGAGCAGTACTTC | CASSRSTSGSYEQYF | TRBJ2-7 | once | TRBD2 | TRBV5-1
TGTGCCAGCTCGCAGCGACAGGGGGCAGACGGAAACACCATATATTTT | CASSQRQGADGNTIYF | TRBJ1-3 | - | TRBD1 | TRBV18
TGTGCCAGCAGCGCCAGGGGCGGTTTCCCCACAGATACGCAGTATTTT | CASSARGGFPTDTQYF | TRBJ2-3 | once | - | TRBV7-2
TGTGCCAGCAGCCTTGAGAATGAAAAACTGTTTTTT | CASSLENEKLFF | TRBJ1-4 | - | - | TRBV6-1
TGTGCCAGCTCATCACCCGAAGAGGGCCCTATCTTCACTGAAGCTTTCTTT | CASSSPEEGPIFTEAFF | TRBJ1-1 | - | - | TRBV18
TGTGCCAGCAGTTTTTCTTTGGGGACGGCCTCTGGAAACACCATATATTTT | CASSFSLGTASGNTIYF | TRBJ1-3 | - | - | TRBV27
TGTGCCAGCAGCGGGACCGGGCGGAACACTGAAGCTTTCTTT | CASSGTGRNTEAFF | TRBJ1-1 | - | - | TRBV7-9
TGTGCCAGCTCACCGACAGGGGCAGATACGCAGTATTTT | CASSPTGADTQYF | TRBJ2-3 | - | TRBD1 | TRBV18
TGTGCCAGCAGCTTGACGGGGGCAGACACTGAAGCTTTCTTT | CASSLTGADTEAFF | TRBJ1-1 | - | - | TRBV5-5
TGTGCCAGCAGCCTGGGACAGGGAATGAACACTGAAGCTTTCTTT | CASSLGQGMNTEAFF | TRBJ1-1 | - | TRBD1 | TRBV6-5
TGTGCCAGCAGTGACCCCGCAGGCCCCGGAGGGGAGACCCAGTACTTC | CASSDPAGPGGETQYF | TRBJ2-5 | - | - | TRBV25-1
TGTGCCAGCAGCCAACGACTGAATTCACCCCTCCACTTT | CASSQRLNSPLHF | TRBJ1-6 | - | - | TRBV7-2
TGTGCCAGCAGCTCGGACACCAACTATGGCTACACCTTC | CASSSDTNYGYTF | TRBJ1-2 | - | - | TRBV5-6
TGTGCCAGCAGCTTAGATCGGTTTAGTAGCGGGAGTCAAGAGACCCAGTACTTC | CASSLDRFSSGSQETQYF | TRBJ2-5 | - | TRBD2 | TRBV11-2
TGTGCCAGCAGCTTAGACGGTGGGGCCGTCTATGGCTACACCTTC | CASSLDGGAVYGYTF | TRBJ1-2 | - | - | TRBV7-2
TGTGCCAGCAGTCCTGGGGACAGGGGGTTGCATGGCTACACCTTC | CASSPGDRGLHGYTF | TRBJ1-2 | - | TRBD1 | TRBV28
TGTGCCAGCAGTGGGCCGGCAGGGCAAGAGACCCAGTACTTC | CASSGPAGQETQYF | TRBJ2-5 | - | - | TRBV25-1
TGTGCCAGCAGACCTACAGGAAGCTCCTACAATGAGCAGTTCTTC | CASRPTGSSYNEQFF | TRBJ2-1 | medium-sized | - | TRBV6-1
TGTGCCAGCAGCTGGGACAGGGATCACTACACCTTC | CASSWDRDHYTF | TRBJ1-2 | - | TRBD1 | TRBV5-4
TGTGCCAGCAGCAAAAATTTGAAAGCTTTCTTT | CASSKNLKAFF | TRBJ1-1 | - | - | TRBV21-1
TGTGCCAGCAGTCCGGCACGGGCTGAAGAAAAACTGTTTTTT | CASSPARAEEKLFF | TRBJ1-4 | few | - | TRBV6-5
TGTGCCATCACCCCGACAGGAGCCCAAGAGACCCAGTACTTC | CAITPTGAQETQYF | TRBJ2-5 | - | - | TRBV10-3
TGTGCCAGCAGTTACTCTTTGGGGACAGGGCATGGCTACACCTTC | CASSYSLGTGHGYTF | TRBJ1-2 | - | TRBD1 | TRBV6-6
TGTGCCAGCAGTAGGAACACTGAAGCTTTCTTT | CASSRNTEAFF | TRBJ1-1 | - | - | TRBV28
TGTGCCAGCAGCGTTTCTAGTCACTACGAGCAGTACTTC | CASSVSSHYEQYF | TRBJ2-7 | - | - | TRBV5-5
TGCGCCAGCAGCCGGGCTGGAGATGTCGGAGCAGATACGCAGTATTTT | CASSRAGDVGADTQYF | TRBJ2-3 | - | - | TRBV5-1
TGTGCCAGCCGATGGGACGGTAAAGAGACCCAGTACTTC | CASRWDGKETQYF | TRBJ2-5 | - | - | TRBV6-1
TGTAGCGGGAGAACCGCTAGCACAGATACGCAGTATTTT | CSGRTASTDTQYF | TRBJ2-3 | - | TRBD2 | TRBV29-1
TGTGCCAGCAGTTTAGGGACAGCCTACGAGCAGTACTTC | CASSLGTAYEQYF | TRBJ2-7 | - | TRBD1 | TRBV27